This T cell receptor (beta chain) stems from a study of T-cell memory formation after mild COVID-19. This clonotype was counted at least ten times. Germline V gives CDR1 DFQATT, CDR2 SNEGSKA (reference sequence). The CDR3 is 11 amino acids. V dropped 3 bases and J dropped 5 bases, with 5 bases sitting between them. One entry per CDR3 protein, called by TCRdb with MiXCR from the 5' RACE reads. The repertoire consists of about 190,000 distinct CDR3 sequences, with roughly a tenth occurring once and the leading ten covering 3%. The specimen was PBMCs or a T cell subset sorted from them (not recorded which). The sequence was collected from a man in his late teens or twenties who had mild COVID-19 (a few samples of this study predate the infection). Cell type and time point are not known. V gene TRBV20-1 combines with J gene TRBJ2-1; the D is unclear. The CDR3 spells CSASVDNEQFF. DNA of the CDR3: TGCAGTGCTAGCGTAGACAATGAGCAGTTCTTC.